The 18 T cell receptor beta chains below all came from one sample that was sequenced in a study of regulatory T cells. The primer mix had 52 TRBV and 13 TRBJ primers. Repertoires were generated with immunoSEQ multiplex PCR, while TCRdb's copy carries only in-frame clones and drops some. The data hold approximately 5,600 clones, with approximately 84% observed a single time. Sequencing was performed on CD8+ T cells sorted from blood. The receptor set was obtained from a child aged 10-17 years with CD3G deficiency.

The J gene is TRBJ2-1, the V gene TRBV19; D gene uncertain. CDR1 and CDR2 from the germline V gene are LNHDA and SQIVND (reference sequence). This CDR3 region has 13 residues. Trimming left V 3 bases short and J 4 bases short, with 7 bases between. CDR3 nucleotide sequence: TGTGCCAGTAGTATGGGCTATTACAATGAGCAGTTCTTC. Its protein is CASSMGYYNEQFF.

Here the CDR3 DNA reads TGTGCCAGTAGCGAGGGGTCGAGCTCTGGAAACACCATATATTTT. It yields the protein CASSEGSSSGNTIYF. The chain combines TRBV19 with TRBJ1-3, with D tentatively TRBD1 (5 bases). Trimming removed 6 bases at V and 0 bases at J, with 12 bases between. This CDR3 region has 15 residues. CDR1 LNHDA and CDR2 SQIVND come from the germline V gene (reference sequence).

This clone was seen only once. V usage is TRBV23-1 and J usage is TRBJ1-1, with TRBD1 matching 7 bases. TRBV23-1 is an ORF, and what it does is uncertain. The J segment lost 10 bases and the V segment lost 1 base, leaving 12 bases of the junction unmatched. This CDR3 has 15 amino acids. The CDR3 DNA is TGCGCCAGCAGTCAATATGGGACAGCCCAACTTGGAGCTTTCTTT. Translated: CASSQYGTAQLGAFF.

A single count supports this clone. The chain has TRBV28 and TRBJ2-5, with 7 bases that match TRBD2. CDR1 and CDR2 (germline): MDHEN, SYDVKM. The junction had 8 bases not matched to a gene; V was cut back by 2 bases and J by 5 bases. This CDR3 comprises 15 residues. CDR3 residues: CASSLGGGSGETQYF. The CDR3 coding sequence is TGTGCCAGCAGTTTAGGCGGCGGGAGTGGGGAGACCCAGTACTTC.

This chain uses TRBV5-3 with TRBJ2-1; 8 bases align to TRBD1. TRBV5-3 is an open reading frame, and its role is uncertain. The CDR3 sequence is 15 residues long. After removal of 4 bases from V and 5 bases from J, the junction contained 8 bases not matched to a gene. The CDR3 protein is CARSPDRGAHNEQFF. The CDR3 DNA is TGTGCCAGAAGCCCCGACAGGGGTGCCCACAATGAGCAGTTCTTC.

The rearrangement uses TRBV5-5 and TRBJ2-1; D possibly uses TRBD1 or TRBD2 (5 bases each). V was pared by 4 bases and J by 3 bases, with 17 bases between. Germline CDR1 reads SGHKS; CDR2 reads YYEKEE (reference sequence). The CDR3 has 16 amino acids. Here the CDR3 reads CASSVGTIFFYNEQFF. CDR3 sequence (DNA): TGTGCCAGCAGCGTTGGGACCATCTTTTTCTACAATGAGCAGTTCTTC.

CDR3 loop: CASSPDPPGTGELFF. In DNA, the CDR3 is TGTGCCAGTAGTCCCGACCCTCCGGGCACCGGGGAGCTGTTTTTT. The chain is built from TRBV19 and TRBJ2-2; unclear D gene. The CDR3 totals 15 residues. Trimming removed 5 bases at V and 4 bases at J, with 14 bases between. CDR1 LNHDA and CDR2 SQIVND come from the germline V gene (reference sequence).

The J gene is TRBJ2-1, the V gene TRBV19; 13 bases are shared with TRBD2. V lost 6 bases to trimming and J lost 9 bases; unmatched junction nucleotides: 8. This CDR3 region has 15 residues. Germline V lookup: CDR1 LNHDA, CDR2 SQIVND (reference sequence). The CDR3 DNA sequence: TGTGCCAGTAGCCCCGGGACTAGCGGGACCGGTGAGCAGTTCTTC. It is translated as CASSPGTSGTGEQFF.

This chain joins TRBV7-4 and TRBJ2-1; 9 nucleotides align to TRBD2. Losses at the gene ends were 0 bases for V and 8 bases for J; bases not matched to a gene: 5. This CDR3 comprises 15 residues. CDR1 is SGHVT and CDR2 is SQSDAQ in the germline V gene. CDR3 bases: TGTGCCAGCAGCTTAGCGAATAGCGGGAGCGATGAGCAGTTCTTC. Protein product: CASSLANSGSDEQFF.

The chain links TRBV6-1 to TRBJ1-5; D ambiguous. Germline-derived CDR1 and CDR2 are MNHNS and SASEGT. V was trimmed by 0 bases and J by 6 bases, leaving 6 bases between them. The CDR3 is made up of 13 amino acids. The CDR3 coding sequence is TGTGCCAGCAGTGAAGCAGTAGTTCAGCCCCAGCATTTT. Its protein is CASSEAVVQPQHF.

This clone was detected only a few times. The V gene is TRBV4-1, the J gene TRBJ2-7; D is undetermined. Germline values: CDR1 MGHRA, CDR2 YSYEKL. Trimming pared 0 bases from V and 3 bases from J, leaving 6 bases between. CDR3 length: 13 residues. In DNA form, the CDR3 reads TGCGCCAGCAGCCAAGAGGTCGGCTACGAGCAGTACTTC. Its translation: CASSQEVGYEQYF.

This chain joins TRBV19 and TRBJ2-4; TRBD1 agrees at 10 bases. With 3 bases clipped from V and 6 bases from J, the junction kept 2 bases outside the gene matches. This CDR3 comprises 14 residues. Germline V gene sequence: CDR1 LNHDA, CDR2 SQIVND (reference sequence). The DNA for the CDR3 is TGTGCCAGTAGTATGGGGACAGGGGTAAACATTCAGTACTTC. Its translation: CASSMGTGVNIQYF.

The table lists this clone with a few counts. DNA for the CDR3: TGTGCCAGCAGCCCTGGCGGGGGACGGAACGAGCAGTACTTC. Its translation: CASSPGGGRNEQYF. The rearrangement uses TRBV7-8 and TRBJ2-7; the match to TRBD2 covers 7 bases. Germline CDR1 is SGHVS and CDR2 is FQNEAQ. The CDR3 covers 14 residues. Trimming cost V 5 bases and J 5 bases; bases outside gene matches: 9.

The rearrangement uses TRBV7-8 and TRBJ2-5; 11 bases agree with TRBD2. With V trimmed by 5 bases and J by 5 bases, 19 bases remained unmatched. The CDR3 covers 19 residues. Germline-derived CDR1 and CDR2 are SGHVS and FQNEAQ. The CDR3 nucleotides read TGTGCCAGCAGCGACGTTATCGCTAGCGGGAGGCTATTTGAGGAGACCCAGTACTTC. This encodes CASSDVIASGRLFEETQYF.

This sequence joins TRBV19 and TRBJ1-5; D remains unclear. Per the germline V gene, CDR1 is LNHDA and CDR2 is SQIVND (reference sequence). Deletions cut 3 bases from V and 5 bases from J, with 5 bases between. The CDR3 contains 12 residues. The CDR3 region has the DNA TGTGCCAGTAGTATCTCGGATCAGCCCCAGCATTTT. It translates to CASSISDQPQHF.

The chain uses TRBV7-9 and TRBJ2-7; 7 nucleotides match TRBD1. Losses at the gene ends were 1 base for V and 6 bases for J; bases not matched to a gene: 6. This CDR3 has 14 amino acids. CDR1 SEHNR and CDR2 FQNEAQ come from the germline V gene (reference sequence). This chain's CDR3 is CASSLGGGKTEQYF. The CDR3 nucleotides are TGTGCCAGCAGCTTAGGAGGGGGCAAGACCGAGCAGTACTTC.

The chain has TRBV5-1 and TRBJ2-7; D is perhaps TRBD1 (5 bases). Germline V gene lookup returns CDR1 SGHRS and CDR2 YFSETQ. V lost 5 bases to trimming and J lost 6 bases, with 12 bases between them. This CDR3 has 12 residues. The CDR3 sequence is CASRGRSGEQYF. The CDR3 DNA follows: TGCGCCAGCAGGGGGCGTTCCGGCGAGCAGTACTTC.

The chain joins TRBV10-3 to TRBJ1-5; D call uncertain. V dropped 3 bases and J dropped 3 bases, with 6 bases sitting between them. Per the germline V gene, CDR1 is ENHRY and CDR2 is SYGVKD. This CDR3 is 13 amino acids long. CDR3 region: CAISDGFNQPQHF. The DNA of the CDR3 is TGTGCCATCAGTGATGGATTCAATCAGCCCCAGCATTTT.